Listed below are T cell receptor beta chains from one sample, sequenced in a study of spatial heterogeneity in lung cancer. Each CDR3 protein gets one entry after TCRdb re-called the 5' RACE reads with MiXCR. The sample lists roughly 48,000 distinct CDR3 sequences, roughly 5% occurring once. Here the sequenced sample was PBMCs, taken at surgery. The receptors shown here come from a male donor with early-stage non-small cell lung cancer. Both conserved end residues are trimmed from each CDR3.

v_gene: TRBV29-1
CDR3aa: SVEVSYGYT

v_gene: TRBV9
CDR3aa: ASSVEVAGTGELF

v_gene: TRBV18
CDR3aa: ASSSTDYGYT

v_gene: TRBV12-3/TRBV12-4
CDR3aa: ASSLGRYSNQPQH

v_gene: TRBV27
CDR3aa: AIARGGGTEAF

v_gene: TRBV2
CDR3aa: AGGQGGTEAF

v_gene: TRBV11-1
CDR3aa: ASSDPRESYNEQF

v_gene: TRBV20-1
CDR3aa: SARGSGGGRNEQF

v_gene: TRBV20-1
CDR3aa: SARDLGGGTDTQY

v_gene: TRBV29-1
CDR3aa: SVDLYNEQF

v_gene: TRBV5-1
CDR3aa: ASSLFDTQY

v_gene: TRBV7-2
CDR3aa: ASTRGTGPYEQY

v_gene: TRBV5-1
CDR3aa: ASSPTATGELF

v_gene: TRBV5-1
CDR3aa: ASSPSEGNYGYT

v_gene: TRBV18
CDR3aa: ASSPGGFVLNTEAF

v_gene: TRBV12-3/TRBV12-4
CDR3aa: ASKGPPTGELF

v_gene: TRBV6-1
CDR3aa: ASSEVGQGQLPQH

v_gene: TRBV7-2
CDR3aa: ASSYPSTDTQY

v_gene: TRBV30
CDR3aa: AWSLGDRSGANVLT

v_gene: TRBV12-3/TRBV12-4
CDR3aa: ASSLGAGPGQKLF

v_gene: TRBV12-5
CDR3aa: ASGRTGGANTGELF

v_gene: TRBV6-2/TRBV6-3
CDR3aa: ASEGGYEQY

v_gene: TRBV15
CDR3aa: ATSRGDEATQY

v_gene: TRBV20-1
CDR3aa: SASTQGPHSGNTIY

v_gene: TRBV19
CDR3aa: ASSITPSGRNIQY

v_gene: TRBV20-1
CDR3aa: SASGRGAEAF

v_gene: TRBV18
CDR3aa: ASSLQGTNQPQH

v_gene: TRBV5-5
CDR3aa: ASSFVTGTYGYT